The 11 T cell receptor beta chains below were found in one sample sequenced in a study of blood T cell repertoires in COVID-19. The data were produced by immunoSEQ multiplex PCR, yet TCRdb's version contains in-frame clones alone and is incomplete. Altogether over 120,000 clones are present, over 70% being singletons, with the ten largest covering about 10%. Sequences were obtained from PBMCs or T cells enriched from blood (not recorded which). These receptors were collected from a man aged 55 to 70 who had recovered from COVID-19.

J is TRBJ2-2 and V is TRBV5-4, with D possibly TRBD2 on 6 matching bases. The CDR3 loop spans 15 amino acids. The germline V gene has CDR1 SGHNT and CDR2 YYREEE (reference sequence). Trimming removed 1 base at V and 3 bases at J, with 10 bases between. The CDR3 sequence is CASSLRGGDTGELFF. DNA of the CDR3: TGTGCCAGCAGCTTGCGCGGAGGGGACACCGGGGAGCTGTTTTTT. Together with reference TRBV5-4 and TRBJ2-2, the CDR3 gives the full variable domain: ETGVTQSPTHLIKTRGQQVTLRCSSQSGHNTVSWYQQALGQGPQFIFQYYREEENGRGNFPPRFSGLQFPNYSSELNVNALELDDSALYLCASSLRGGDTGELFFGEGSRLTVL.

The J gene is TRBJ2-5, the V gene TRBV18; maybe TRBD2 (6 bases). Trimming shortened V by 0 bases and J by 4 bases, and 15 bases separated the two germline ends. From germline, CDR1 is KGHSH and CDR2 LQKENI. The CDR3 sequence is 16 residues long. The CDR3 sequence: CASSPPTSRTVETQYF. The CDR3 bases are TGTGCCAGCTCACCACCTACTAGCCGAACAGTAGAGACCCAGTACTTC.

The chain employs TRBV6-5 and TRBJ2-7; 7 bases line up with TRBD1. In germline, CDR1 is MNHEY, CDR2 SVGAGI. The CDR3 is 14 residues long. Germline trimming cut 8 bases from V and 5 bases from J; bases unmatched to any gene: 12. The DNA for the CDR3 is TGTGCCAGCGTGCATTTTAGGGACAGTAACGAGCAGTACTTC. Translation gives CASVHFRDSNEQYF.

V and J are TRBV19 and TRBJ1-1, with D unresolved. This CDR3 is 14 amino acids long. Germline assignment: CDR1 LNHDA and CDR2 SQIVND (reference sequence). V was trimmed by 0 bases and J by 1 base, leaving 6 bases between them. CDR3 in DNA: TGTGCCAGTAGTATAGACGGTGGGAACACTGAAGCTTTCTTT. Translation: CASSIDGGNTEAFF.

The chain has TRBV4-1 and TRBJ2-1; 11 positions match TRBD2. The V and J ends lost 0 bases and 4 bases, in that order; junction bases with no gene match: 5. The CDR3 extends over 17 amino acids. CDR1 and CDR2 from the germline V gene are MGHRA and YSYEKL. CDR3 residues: CASSQDPGLADYNEQFF. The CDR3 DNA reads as TGCGCCAGCAGCCAAGACCCGGGACTAGCGGATTACAATGAGCAGTTCTTC.

The chain's CDR3 is CASSPSGGITDTQYF. The CDR3 nucleotides read TGTGCCAGCAGCCCTAGCGGGGGTATAACAGATACGCAGTATTTT. V is TRBV7-8 and J is TRBJ2-3; 10 bases are shared with TRBD2. Germline lookup yields CDR1 SGHVS and CDR2 FQNEAQ. The CDR3 has 15 residues. After removal of 5 bases from V and 3 bases from J, the junction contained 5 bases not matched to a gene.

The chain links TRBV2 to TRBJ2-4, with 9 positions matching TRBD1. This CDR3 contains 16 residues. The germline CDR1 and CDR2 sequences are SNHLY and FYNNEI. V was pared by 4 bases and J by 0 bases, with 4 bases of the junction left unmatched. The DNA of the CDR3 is TGTGCCAGCAGTGCGACAGGGGGGATAGCCAAAAACATTCAGTACTTC. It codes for CASSATGGIAKNIQYF.

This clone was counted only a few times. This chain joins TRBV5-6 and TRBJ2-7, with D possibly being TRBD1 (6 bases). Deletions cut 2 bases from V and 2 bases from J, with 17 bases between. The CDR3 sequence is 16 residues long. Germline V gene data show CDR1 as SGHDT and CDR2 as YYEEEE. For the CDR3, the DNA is TGTGCCAGCAGCTTTGGACCACCCGGGACACCCTACGAGCAGTACTTC. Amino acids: CASSFGPPGTPYEQYF.

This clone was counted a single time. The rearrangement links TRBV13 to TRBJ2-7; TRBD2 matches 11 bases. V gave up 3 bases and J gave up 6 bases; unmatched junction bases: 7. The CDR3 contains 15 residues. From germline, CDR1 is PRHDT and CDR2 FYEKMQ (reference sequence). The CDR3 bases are TGTGCCAGCAGCTTGTTTGGGACTAGCGGTACCGAGCAGTACTTC. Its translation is CASSLFGTSGTEQYF.

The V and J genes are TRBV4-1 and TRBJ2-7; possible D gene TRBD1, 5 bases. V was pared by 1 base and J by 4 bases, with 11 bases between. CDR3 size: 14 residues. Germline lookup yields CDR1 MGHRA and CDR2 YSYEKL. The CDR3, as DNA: TGCGCCAGCAGCCAAGGGCAGGGTCTATACGAGCAGTACTTC. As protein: CASSQGQGLYEQYF.

The CDR3 nucleotides read TGTGCCAGCAGCAGGGACACCTACAATGAGCAGTTCTTC. Translation gives CASSRDTYNEQFF. The rearrangement links TRBV7-8 to TRBJ2-1; weak D call: TRBD1 (6 bases). Deletions cut 5 bases from V and 2 bases from J, with 7 bases between. Germline V gene data show CDR1 as SGHVS and CDR2 as FQNEAQ. The CDR3 has 13 residues.